One and the same sample provided the 11 T cell receptor beta chains below, sequenced in a study of T-cell reconstitution after alpha-beta-depleted transplantation in children. Unique molecular identifiers were incorporated during preparation of the TCRbeta library. TCRdb processed the PCR reads anew with MiXCR; each CDR3 protein has one entry. The sample lists approximately 200,000 distinct CDR3 sequences; more than 12% were seen once. The sequenced sample was PBMCs from the stem cell graft donor, obtained from the stem cell graft. These receptors all stem from a human donor who donated a stem cell graft to a child with acute lymphoblastic leukemia.

This clonotype was seen only once. This may be a read error, as it is one base from a much larger clone. This chain links TRBV27 with TRBJ1-2; possibly TRBD1 for D (5 bases). This CDR3 has 17 amino acids. Germline V gene sequence: CDR1 MNHEY, CDR2 SMNVEV (reference sequence). This CDR3 is CASSLSALQVANYGDTF. In DNA, the CDR3 is TGTGCCAGCAGTTTATCGGCCTTACAGGTAGCTAACTATGGCGACACCTTC.

In the case of this clonotype: Given a much more abundant clone one base away, this may be a read error. The chain has TRBV5-1 and TRBJ2-7, with D possibly TRBD1 on 6 matching bases. The CDR3 spans 14 residues. V lost 6 bases to trimming and J lost 2 bases, with 15 bases between them. The germline gives CDR1 SGHRS, CDR2 YFSETQ. In DNA form, the CDR3 reads TGCGCCAGCAAATCACCGCGACAGGCCTACGAGCAGTACTTC. Its protein product is CASKSPRQAYEQYF.

This clonotype was recorded many times. V gene TRBV28 combines with J gene TRBJ2-3; D is unresolved. The CDR3 loop spans 14 amino acids. With 7 bases removed from V and 4 bases from J, the gap between germline ends came to 15 bases. The germline gives CDR1 MDHEN, CDR2 SYDVKM. The CDR3 DNA is TGTGCCAGCACCAGTACTGAGGTGGCAGATACGCAGTATTTT. It specifies CASTSTEVADTQYF.

This clonotype was detected ten times or more. The V and J genes are TRBV29-1 and TRBJ2-7, with 8 positions matching TRBD2. The CDR3 consists of 15 residues. Germline CDR1 is SQVTM and CDR2 is ANQGSEA. V lost 3 bases and J lost 2; bases outside the gene matches: 9. The CDR3 reads CSVEDGRASTYEQYF. CDR3 DNA: TGCAGCGTTGAGGACGGGAGGGCCTCGACCTACGAGCAGTACTTC.

The chain uses TRBV29-1 and TRBJ1-2; maybe TRBD1 (6 bases). Trimming took 7 bases from V and 2 from J, leaving 14 bases between them. There are 13 residues in the CDR3. Germline CDR1 and CDR2: SQVTM and ANQGSEA. This CDR3 reads CSAGVTGNYGYTF. CDR3 sequence (DNA): TGCAGCGCCGGAGTAACAGGGAACTATGGCTACACCTTC.

This clonotype showed up many times. The V gene is TRBV29-1, the J gene TRBJ1-2; maybe TRBD1 (6 bases). Between the trimmed V and J ends, which lost 7 bases and 1 base, there was a span of 13 bases. The CDR3 has 13 amino acids. CDR1 is SQVTM, CDR2 ANQGSEA, per germline. For the CDR3, the DNA is TGCAGCGCTCCGGGACACCTTAACTATGGCTACACCTTC. Amino acid sequence: CSAPGHLNYGYTF.

This clonotype was seen many times. The V and J genes are TRBV10-3 and TRBJ2-6; no reliable D call. The V and J ends lost 3 bases and 4 bases respectively, with 4 bases between them. The V gene's germline CDR1 is ENHRY and CDR2 SYGVKD. The CDR3 consists of 13 residues. Here the CDR3 DNA reads TGTGCCATCAGTGATTCCGGGGCCAACGTCCTGACTTTC. It encodes CAISDSGANVLTF.

The chain employs TRBV6-7 and TRBJ2-1; D possibly corresponds to TRBD1 (5 bases). TRBV6-7 is given ORF status, its function remaining uncertain. V was cut by 0 bases and J by 7 bases, with 16 bases left in between. The CDR3 has 16 amino acids. CDR3 residues: CASSYSLKGRRNEQFF. In DNA form, the CDR3 reads TGTGCCAGCAGTTACTCGCTCAAGGGGCGCAGGAATGAGCAGTTCTTC.

This clonotype was picked up many times. The chain employs TRBV19 and TRBJ2-5; the D is unclear. The CDR3 runs 13 residues. Germline lookup yields CDR1 LNHDA and CDR2 SQIVND (reference sequence). The V gene lost 2 bases and the J gene lost 5 bases, with 9 bases spanning the gap. CDR3 in amino acids: CASSISLAETQYF. CDR3 in DNA: TGTGCCAGTAGTATAAGTCTGGCGGAGACCCAGTACTTC.

This clonotype has a count of ten or more. V usage is TRBV6-1 and J usage is TRBJ2-3; D remains ambiguous. The V and J ends lost 2 bases and 3 bases respectively, with 12 bases between them. The CDR3 length is 15 residues. Germline-derived CDR1 and CDR2 are MNHNS and SASEGT. The CDR3 DNA is TGTGCCAGCAGTGAAAAGGTGGAGTTAACAGATACGCAGTATTTT. This sequence encodes CASSEKVELTDTQYF.

V is TRBV5-1 and J is TRBJ2-2, with 11 bases identical to TRBD2. Germline V gives CDR1 SGHRS, CDR2 YFSETQ. The J segment lost 6 bases and the V segment lost 9 bases, leaving 7 bases of the junction unmatched. CDR3 length: 14 amino acids. CDR3 nucleotide sequence: TGCGCCACTGCGGTACTAGCGGGAGCCGGGGAGCTGTTTTTT. It codes for CATAVLAGAGELFF.